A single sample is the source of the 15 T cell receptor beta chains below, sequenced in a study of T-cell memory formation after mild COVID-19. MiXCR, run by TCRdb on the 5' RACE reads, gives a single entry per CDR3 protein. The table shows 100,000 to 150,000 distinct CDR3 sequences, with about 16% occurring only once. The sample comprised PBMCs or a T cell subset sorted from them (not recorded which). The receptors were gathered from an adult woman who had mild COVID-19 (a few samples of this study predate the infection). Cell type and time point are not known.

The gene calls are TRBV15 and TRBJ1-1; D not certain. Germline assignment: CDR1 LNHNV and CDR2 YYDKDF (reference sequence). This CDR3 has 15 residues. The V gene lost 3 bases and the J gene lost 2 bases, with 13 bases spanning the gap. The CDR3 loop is CATSRYIGINTEAFF. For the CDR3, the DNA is TGTGCCACCAGCAGGTACATAGGGATTAACACTGAAGCTTTCTTT.

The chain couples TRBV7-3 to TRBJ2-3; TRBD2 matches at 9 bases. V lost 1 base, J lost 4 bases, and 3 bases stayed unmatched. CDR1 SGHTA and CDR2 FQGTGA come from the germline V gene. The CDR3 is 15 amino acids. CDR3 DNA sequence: TGTGCCAGCAGCTTAAGTAGCGGGAGTGCAGATACGCAGTATTTT. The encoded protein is CASSLSSGSADTQYF.

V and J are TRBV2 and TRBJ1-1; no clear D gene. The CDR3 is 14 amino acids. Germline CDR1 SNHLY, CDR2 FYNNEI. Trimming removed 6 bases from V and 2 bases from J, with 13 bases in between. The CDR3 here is CASRGIRGNTEAFF. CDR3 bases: TGTGCCAGCAGGGGGATCCGGGGTAACACTGAAGCTTTCTTT.

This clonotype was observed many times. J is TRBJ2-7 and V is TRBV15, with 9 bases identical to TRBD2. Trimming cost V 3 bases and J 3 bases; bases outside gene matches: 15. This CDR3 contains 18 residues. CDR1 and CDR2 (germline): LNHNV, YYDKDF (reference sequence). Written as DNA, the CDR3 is TGTGCCACCAGCAGTGTAGTACTAGCGGGTGGGAACCGCTACGAGCAGTACTTC. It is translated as CATSSVVLAGGNRYEQYF. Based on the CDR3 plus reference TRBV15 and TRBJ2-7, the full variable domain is DAMVIQNPRYQVTQFGKPVTLSCSQTLNHNVMYWYQQKSSQAPKLLFHYYDKDFNNEADTPDNFQSRRPNTSFCFLDIRSPGLGDTAMYLCATSSVVLAGGNRYEQYFGPGTRLTVT.

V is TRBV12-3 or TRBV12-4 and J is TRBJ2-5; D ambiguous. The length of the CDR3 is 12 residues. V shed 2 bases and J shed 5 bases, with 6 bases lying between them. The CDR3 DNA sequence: TGTGCCAGCAGTTTATTGGGCGAGACCCAGTACTTC. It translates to CASSLLGETQYF.

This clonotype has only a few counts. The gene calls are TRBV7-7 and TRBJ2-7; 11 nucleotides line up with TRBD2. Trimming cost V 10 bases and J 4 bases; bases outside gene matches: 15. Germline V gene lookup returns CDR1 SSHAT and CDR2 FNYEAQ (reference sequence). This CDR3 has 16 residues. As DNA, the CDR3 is TGTGCCAATGGGGCCGGAGCTAGCGGGGGGCGATACGAGCAGTACTTC. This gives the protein CANGAGASGGRYEQYF. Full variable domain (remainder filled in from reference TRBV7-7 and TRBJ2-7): GAGVSQSPRYKVTKRGQDVTLRCDPISSHATLYWYQQALGQGPEFLTYFNYEAQPDKSGLPSDRFSAERPEGSISTLTIQRTEQRDSAMYRCANGAGASGGRYEQYFGPGTRLTVT.

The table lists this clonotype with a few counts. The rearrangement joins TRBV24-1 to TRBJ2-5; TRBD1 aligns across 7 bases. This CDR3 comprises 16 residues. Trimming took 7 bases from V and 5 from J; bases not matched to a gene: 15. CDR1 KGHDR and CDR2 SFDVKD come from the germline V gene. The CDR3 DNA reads TGTGCCACCAGCGGGACAGATTCCCTAAGGGGGGAGACCCAGTACTTC. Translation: CATSGTDSLRGETQYF.

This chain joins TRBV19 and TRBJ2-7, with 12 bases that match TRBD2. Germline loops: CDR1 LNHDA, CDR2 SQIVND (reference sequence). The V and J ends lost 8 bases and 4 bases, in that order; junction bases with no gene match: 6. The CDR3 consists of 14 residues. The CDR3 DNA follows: TGTGCCAGTTCCGCTAGCGGGAGGGTGTACGAGCAGTACTTC. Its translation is CASSASGRVYEQYF.

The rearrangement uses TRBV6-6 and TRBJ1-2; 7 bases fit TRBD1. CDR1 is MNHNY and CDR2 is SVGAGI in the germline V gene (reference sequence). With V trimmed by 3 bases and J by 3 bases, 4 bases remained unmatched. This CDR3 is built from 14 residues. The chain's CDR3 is CASSYSTGDYGYTF. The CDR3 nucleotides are TGTGCCAGCAGTTATTCCACAGGGGACTATGGCTACACCTTC.

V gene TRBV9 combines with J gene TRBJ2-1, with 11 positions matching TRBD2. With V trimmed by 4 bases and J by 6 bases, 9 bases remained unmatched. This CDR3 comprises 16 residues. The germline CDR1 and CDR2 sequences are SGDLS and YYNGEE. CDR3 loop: CASSPGGLAGGNEQFF. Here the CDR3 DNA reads TGTGCCAGCAGCCCCGGGGGGCTAGCGGGGGGCAATGAGCAGTTCTTC. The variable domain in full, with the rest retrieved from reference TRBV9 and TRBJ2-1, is DSGVTQTPKHLITATGQRVTLRCSPRSGDLSVYWYQQSLDQGLQFLIQYYNGEERAKGNILERFSAQQFPDLHSELNLSSLELGDSALYFCASSPGGLAGGNEQFFGPGTRLTVL.

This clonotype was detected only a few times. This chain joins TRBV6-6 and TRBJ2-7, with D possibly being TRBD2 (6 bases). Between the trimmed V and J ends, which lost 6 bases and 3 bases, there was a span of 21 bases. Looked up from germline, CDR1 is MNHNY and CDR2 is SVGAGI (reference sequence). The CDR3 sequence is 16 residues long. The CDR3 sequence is CASRRDEDPGDYEQYF. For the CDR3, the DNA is TGTGCCAGCAGAAGAGATGAGGACCCGGGGGACTACGAGCAGTACTTC.

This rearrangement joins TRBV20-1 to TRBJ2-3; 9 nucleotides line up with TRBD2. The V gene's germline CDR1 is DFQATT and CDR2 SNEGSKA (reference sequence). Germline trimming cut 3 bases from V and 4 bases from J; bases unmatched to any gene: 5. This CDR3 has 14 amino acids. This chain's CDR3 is CSASPTSGPDTQYF. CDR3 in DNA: TGCAGTGCTAGTCCGACTAGCGGTCCAGATACGCAGTATTTT.

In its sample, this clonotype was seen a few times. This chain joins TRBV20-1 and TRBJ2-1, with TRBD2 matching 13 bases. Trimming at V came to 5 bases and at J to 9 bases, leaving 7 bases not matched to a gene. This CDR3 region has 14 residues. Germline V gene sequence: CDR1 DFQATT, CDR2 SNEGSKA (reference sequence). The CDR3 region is CSAAGLAGYGEQFF. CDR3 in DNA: TGCAGTGCTGCGGGACTAGCGGGATATGGTGAGCAGTTCTTC.

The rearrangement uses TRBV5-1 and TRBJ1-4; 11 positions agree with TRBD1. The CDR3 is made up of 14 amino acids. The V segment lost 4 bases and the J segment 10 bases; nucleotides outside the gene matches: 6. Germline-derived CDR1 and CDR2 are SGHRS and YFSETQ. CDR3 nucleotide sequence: TGCGCCAGCAGCATCGGGACAGGGGGTGGAAAACTGTTTTTT. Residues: CASSIGTGGGKLFF.

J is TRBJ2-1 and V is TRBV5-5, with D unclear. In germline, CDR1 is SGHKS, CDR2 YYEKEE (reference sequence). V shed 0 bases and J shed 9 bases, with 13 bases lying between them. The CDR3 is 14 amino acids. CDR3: CASSLVASQIEQFF. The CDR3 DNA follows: TGTGCCAGCAGCTTGGTAGCCTCCCAGATTGAGCAGTTCTTC.